This T cell receptor (beta chain) came from a study of beta chain features in type 1 diabetes. General study points: The naive, central memory and Treg TCRB repertoires of patients appeared to be more similar to one another than those of healthy donors. All four CD4+ subsets from Type 1 diabetes patients carried moderately but significantly shorter TCRB CDR3s. Patients with type 1 diabetes showed fewer VDJ junction insertions and more deletions.

The CDR3 sequence is 15 residues long. Germline V CDR1 and CDR2: MNHNS, SASEGT. The trim removed 6 bases at V and 5 bases at J, leaving 7 bases unmatched. The entirety of the isolated RNA underwent reverse transcription, so expressed TCRB transcripts were sequenced. Stem cell-like memory T cell samples were sequenced, and they averaged about 1 million reads. Only in-frame clones appear in the TCRdb table, and some are missing; sequencing was by immunoSEQ multiplex PCR. The table has under 70,000 clones, approximately 60% seen once. About this clone: Its target is unknown.

This rearrangement joins TRBV6-1 to TRBJ1-5; 10 bases are a match to TRBD1. The source material was stem cell memory CD4+ T cells from blood. The sequence derives from a young woman with type 1 diabetes. CDR3 in amino acids: CASSGDRGWDQPQHF. DNA of the CDR3: TGTGCCAGCAGCGGGGACAGGGGCTGGGATCAGCCCCAGCATTTT.